Presented here are 30 T cell receptor beta chains from one specimen sequenced in a study of T cell responses to AZD1222 COVID-19 vaccine. Produced via immunoSEQ multiplex PCR; TCRdb's table is partial and in-frame only. The data show approximately 130,000 clones, 90% seen once. Sequenced material: peripheral blood, taken 28 days after the second dose of the MenACWY control vaccine. The receptors were gathered from an adult who received the MenACWY meningococcal vaccine as a control.

The chain uses TRBV9 and TRBJ2-1; 11 nucleotides align to TRBD2. The CDR3 extends over 19 amino acids. With V trimmed by 0 bases and J by 6 bases, 14 bases remained unmatched. Looked up from germline, CDR1 is SGDLS and CDR2 is YYNGEE. DNA of the CDR3: TGTGCCAGCAGCGTAGCTACTCCAGTAGCGGGAGGGTTTGGCAATGAGCAGTTCTTC. Translating it yields CASSVATPVAGGFGNEQFF.

The chain uses TRBV27 and TRBJ2-7; D gene ambiguous. This CDR3 has 11 amino acids. Germline V lookup: CDR1 MNHEY, CDR2 SMNVEV (reference sequence). Trimming cost V 3 bases and J 4 bases, with 4 bases left between them. CDR3 sequence (DNA): TGTGCCAGCAGTTTCGGTTACGAGCAGTACGTC. It encodes CASSFGYEQYV.

This clone was found once. This rearrangement joins TRBV10-2 to TRBJ2-2; D unclear. The CDR3 is made up of 16 amino acids. CDR1 and CDR2 (germline): WSHSY, SAAADI. The V gene lost 1 base and the J gene lost 2 bases, with 11 bases spanning the gap. CDR3 in DNA: TGCGCCAGCAGTGAGTTCAGTTCCCTTAACACCGGGGAGCTGTTTTTT. This gives the protein CASSEFSSLNTGELFF.

The CDR3 sequence is CASSPKGLAGIKAYEQYF. The CDR3 nucleotides are TGTGCCAGTAGCCCGAAGGGACTAGCGGGGATAAAGGCCTACGAGCAGTACTTC. This chain uses TRBV19 with TRBJ2-7, with TRBD2 identical over 13 bases. Germline-derived CDR1 and CDR2 are LNHDA and SQIVND (reference sequence). This CDR3 region has 18 residues. The V and J ends lost 6 bases and 2 bases, in that order; junction bases with no gene match: 13.

This chain links TRBV7-2 with TRBJ1-5; perhaps TRBD1 as D (5 bases). There are 15 residues in the CDR3. V lost 4 bases, J lost 4 bases, and 14 bases lay in between. Germline V lookup: CDR1 SGHTA, CDR2 FQGNSA. The CDR3 bases are TGTGCCAGCAGCTCTAGGGGAGGTGGGAATCAGCCCCAGCATTTT. It codes for CASSSRGGGNQPQHF. The whole variable domain, filled in from reference TRBV7-2 and TRBJ1-5, reads GAGVSQSPSNKVTEKGKDVELRCDPISGHTALYWYRQSLGQGLEFLIYFQGNSAPDKSGLPSDRFSAERTGGSVSTLTIQRTQQEDSAVYLCASSSRGGGNQPQHFGDGTRLSIL.

The V call is TRBV7-8, the J call TRBJ2-7; D gene ambiguous. The CDR3 has 16 amino acids. Per germline, CDR1 SGHVS and CDR2 FQNEAQ. The V and J ends lost 4 bases and 3 bases respectively, with 19 bases between them. The CDR3 DNA is TGTGCCAGCAGCTCCCAAAGAGTCCCTCCCCACTACGAGCAGTACGTC. Protein sequence: CASSSQRVPPHYEQYV.

This clone was seen once. The V gene is TRBV20-1, the J gene TRBJ2-7; D gene unclear. CDR3 size: 11 residues. Germline CDR1 is DFQATT and CDR2 is SNEGSKA (reference sequence). Trimming left V 3 bases short and J 3 bases short, with 6 bases between. CDR3 DNA: TGCAGTGCTAGGACTTACTACGAGCAGTACGTC. This gives the protein CSARTYYEQYV.

V gene TRBV2 combines with J gene TRBJ2-1; 10 bases line up with TRBD2. Germline-derived CDR1 and CDR2 are SNHLY and FYNNEI. The ends lost 7 bases at V and 0 bases at J; junction bases unmatched: 3. This CDR3 comprises 15 residues. CDR3 region: CASNRLAGSYNEQFF. Written as DNA, the CDR3 is TGTGCCAGCAACAGACTAGCGGGCTCCTACAATGAGCAGTTCTTC.

This rearrangement joins TRBV28 to TRBJ2-1; D might be TRBD2 (5 bases). The CDR3 is 12 amino acids. The germline V gene has CDR1 MDHEN and CDR2 SYDVKM. Trimming took 11 bases from V and 4 from J, leaving 12 bases between them. This chain's CDR3 is CASGETYNEQFF. Here the CDR3 DNA reads TGTGCCTCTGGGGAGACGTACAATGAGCAGTTCTTC.

This clone was counted a single time. J is TRBJ2-1 and V is TRBV7-3; D is perhaps TRBD2 (6 bases). This CDR3 comprises 19 residues. Germline loops: CDR1 SGHTA, CDR2 FQGTGA. V was trimmed by 2 bases and J by 1 base, leaving 21 bases between them. The CDR3 loop is CASSLRAVGLSGSYNEQFF. CDR3 bases: TGTGCCAGCAGCTTACGGGCGGTAGGGCTAAGCGGGTCCTACAATGAGCAGTTCTTC.

This clone was picked up one time. CDR3 in DNA: TGCGCCAGCAGCTTTGGGTCGAACACTGAAGCTTTCTTT. Amino acids: CASSFGSNTEAFF. V and J are TRBV5-1 and TRBJ1-1, with D uncertain. The CDR3 has 13 residues. Germline V gene sequence: CDR1 SGHRS, CDR2 YFSETQ. The V end lost 2 bases, the J end lost 1 base, and 6 bases lay between the germline ends.

The rearrangement uses TRBV5-4 and TRBJ2-2; D not certain. The germline V and J ends were trimmed by 1 base and 6 bases, with 7 bases remaining between them. Germline CDR1 and CDR2: SGHNT and YYREEE (reference sequence). The CDR3 is 13 amino acids. The CDR3 protein is CASSLWGSGELFF. DNA for the CDR3: TGTGCCAGCAGCTTGTGGGGATCCGGGGAGCTGTTTTTT.

This chain uses TRBV19 with TRBJ2-3, with TRBD1 matching over 8 bases. Germline CDR1 reads LNHDA; CDR2 reads SQIVND (reference sequence). The V gene end was trimmed by 6 bases and the J gene end by 0 bases; junction bases not matched to a gene: 5. This CDR3 contains 15 residues. This CDR3 is CASRETGVSTDTQYF. The CDR3 bases are TGTGCCAGTAGGGAGACAGGGGTTAGCACAGATACGCAGTATTTT.

The chain carries TRBV21-1 and TRBJ2-3. TRBV21-1 is deemed a pseudogene. The CDR3 spans 13 residues. The CDR3: CASGGGVEDTQYF. CDR3 coding DNA: TGTGCCAGCGGTGGTGGGGTTGAAGATACGCAGTATTTT.

V usage is TRBV15 and J usage is TRBJ1-4; unclear D gene. This CDR3 region has 14 residues. With 1 base removed from V and 12 bases from J, the gap between germline ends came to 15 bases. Germline V gene data show CDR1 as LNHNV and CDR2 as YYDKDF (reference sequence). CDR3 nucleotide sequence: TGTGCCACCAGCAGAGGAGTGGCCCCTCCCGAACTGTTTTTT. It translates to CATSRGVAPPELFF.

The chain couples TRBV6-2 or TRBV6-3 to TRBJ2-5; 8 bases align to TRBD1. After removal of 4 bases from V and 4 bases from J, the junction contained 2 bases not matched to a gene. The CDR3 is made up of 13 amino acids. Germline CDR1 and CDR2: MNHEY and SVGEGT. CDR3 in amino acids: CASSLTGAETQYF. The DNA of the CDR3 is TGTGCCAGCAGTTTGACAGGGGCAGAGACCCAGTACTTC.

The J gene is TRBJ2-1, the V gene TRBV10-2, with 10 bases fitting TRBD2. Losses at the gene ends were 5 bases for V and 5 bases for J; bases not matched to a gene: 3. CDR3 length: 14 residues. CDR1 is WSHSY and CDR2 is SAAADI in the germline V gene. The CDR3 here is CASSSSGGNNEQFF. In DNA, the CDR3 is TGCGCCAGCAGTTCTAGCGGGGGCAACAATGAGCAGTTCTTC.

This chain's CDR3 is CASSSLDSSYNEQFF. For the CDR3, the DNA is TGTGCCAGCAGCTCTCTAGATAGCTCCTACAATGAGCAGTTCTTC. The chain is built from TRBV7-2 and TRBJ2-1; D is undetermined. In germline, CDR1 is SGHTA, CDR2 FQGNSA. CDR3 size: 15 residues. V lost 4 bases and J lost 0, with 10 bases in between. The full variable domain, with the rest looked up from reference TRBV7-2 and TRBJ2-1, is GAGVSQSPSNKVTEKGKDVELRCDPISGHTALYWYRQSLGQGLEFLIYFQGNSAPDKSGLPSDRFSAERTGGSVSTLTIQRTQQEDSAVYLCASSSLDSSYNEQFFGPGTRLTVL.

V is TRBV3-1 (or the pseudogene TRBV3-2) and J is TRBJ2-7; 8 nucleotides align to TRBD1. The V gene's germline CDR1 is LGHDT and CDR2 YNNKEL (reference sequence). The ends lost 6 bases at V and 2 bases at J; junction bases unmatched: 9. The CDR3 runs to 15 residues. CDR3 in amino acids: CASRGGDRGPYEQYF. The CDR3 DNA sequence: TGTGCCAGCAGAGGGGGTGACAGGGGCCCCTACGAGCAGTACTTC.

The chain employs TRBV18 and TRBJ1-1; no reliable D call. The CDR3 has 14 residues. V was cut by 2 bases and J by 2 bases, with 9 bases left in between. Germline lookup yields CDR1 KGHSH and CDR2 LQKENI. This CDR3 is CASSPSAINTEAFF. The CDR3 region has the DNA TGTGCCAGCTCACCATCCGCCATAAACACTGAAGCTTTCTTT.

This rearrangement joins TRBV6-5 to TRBJ1-2; D gene ambiguous. Germline loops: CDR1 MNHEY, CDR2 SVGAGI. V gave up 0 bases and J gave up 7 bases, with 15 bases separating them. The CDR3 has 15 amino acids. The CDR3: CASSYSEGEAIGYTF. CDR3 in DNA: TGTGCCAGCAGTTACTCTGAGGGAGAAGCTATTGGCTACACCTTC.

The gene calls are TRBV11-3 and TRBJ2-5; 8 bases map to TRBD2. CDR3 size: 14 residues. V was pared by 3 bases and J by 6 bases, with 6 bases of the junction left unmatched. Looked up from germline, CDR1 is SGHNT and CDR2 is YENEEA. The CDR3 region is CASSLGGLAQTQYF. The CDR3 nucleotides are TGTGCCAGCAGCTTGGGTGGACTAGCCCAGACCCAGTACTTC.

The rearrangement joins TRBV6-4 to TRBJ1-1; a weak D match, TRBD1 (6 bases). Germline CDR1 MRHNA, CDR2 SNTAGT. The V gene lost 3 bases and the J gene lost 1 base, with 12 bases spanning the gap. The CDR3 is made up of 15 amino acids. The CDR3 bases are TGTGCCAGCAGTGAGGGGGCGAGGGGGAACACTGAAGCTTTCTTT. Protein: CASSEGARGNTEAFF.

The V and J genes are TRBV28 and TRBJ2-3; TRBD2 matches at 9 bases. CDR1 and CDR2 (germline): MDHEN, SYDVKM. V was clipped by 6 bases and J by 5 bases; unmatched bases: 12. The CDR3 is 16 residues long. In DNA, the CDR3 is TGTGCCAGCAGCTCCGTCGGGACTAGCCCCTTAGATACGCAGTATTTT. As protein: CASSSVGTSPLDTQYF.

The chain carries TRBV3-1 (or the pseudogene TRBV3-2) and TRBJ1-1; the D gene is possibly TRBD1 (6 bases). The ends were cut back, 5 bases at V and 6 bases at J, with 19 bases in the middle. The CDR3 consists of 15 residues. The germline CDR1 and CDR2 sequences are LGHDT and YNNKEL (reference sequence). The CDR3 sequence: CASSSFGGAGAEAFF. The CDR3 nucleotides read TGTGCCAGCAGCTCGTTTGGGGGGGCAGGGGCTGAAGCTTTCTTT.

The chain uses TRBV28 and TRBJ2-5; 7 positions agree with TRBD1. Germline loops: CDR1 MDHEN, CDR2 SYDVKM. Germline trimming cut 7 bases from V and 5 bases from J; bases unmatched to any gene: 4. The CDR3 extends over 12 amino acids. The CDR3 region is CASTTGWETQYF. CDR3 coding DNA: TGTGCCAGCACGACAGGGTGGGAGACCCAGTACTTC.

The CDR3 spells CASSRIPPNGPAGELFF. Here the CDR3 DNA reads TGCGCCAGCAGTCGGATACCACCTAACGGGCCGGCCGGGGAGCTGTTTTTT. The gene calls are TRBV23-1 and TRBJ2-2; D unresolved. TRBV23-1 is classed as an ORF, of uncertain function. The CDR3 is made up of 17 amino acids. Trimming cost V 4 bases and J 6 bases, with 21 bases left between them.

This clone was seen a single time. The V and J genes are TRBV25-1 and TRBJ2-7; no definite D call. The germline gives CDR1 MGHDK, CDR2 SYGVNS. Between the trimmed V and J ends, which lost 6 bases and 2 bases, there was a span of 8 bases. The CDR3 has 12 residues. CDR3 in DNA: TGTGCCAGCAGGGGGTCGACCTACGAGCAGTACTTC. Protein sequence: CASRGSTYEQYF.

This rearrangement joins TRBV13 to TRBJ1-1, with TRBD1 as a possible D gene (6 bases). The CDR3 is 13 residues long. From germline, CDR1 is PRHDT and CDR2 FYEKMQ (reference sequence). Deletions cut 4 bases from V and 3 bases from J, with 9 bases between. Written as DNA, the CDR3 is TGTGCCAGCAGCTCAAACAGGGACACTGAAGCTTTCTTT. Amino acid sequence: CASSSNRDTEAFF.

The chain uses TRBV7-9 and TRBJ1-5, with D possibly matching TRBD1 (6 bases). Looked up from germline, CDR1 is SEHNR and CDR2 is FQNEAQ (reference sequence). V was clipped by 10 bases and J by 4 bases, with 17 bases between them. The CDR3 is 14 residues long. CDR3 DNA sequence: TGTGCCACCGCGAGTGAGGGGGGAAATCAGCCCCAGCATTTT. Its translation is CATASEGGNQPQHF.